This T cell receptor (beta chain) was recovered during a study of blood T cell repertoires in COVID-19. About the study: In Cohort 3, a recovered donor had either two negative PCRs, clearance, or symptom resolution. T cells, B-cell-depleted T cells, or PBMCs provided the cDNA or gDNA that served as material.

Per the study methods: Reference gene primers were amplified, and this amplification served to estimate nucleated cell counts. Sequencing was performed with immunoSEQ multiplex PCR; in TCRdb, only in-frame clones are kept and a portion is missing. For V, J and clone size, that table is used; D and trimming come from the DNA. The table lists hundreds of thousands of clones, around 85% of them singletons, with over 3% in the top ten. In germline, CDR1 is LGHNA, CDR2 YSLEER. The CDR3 loop spans 15 amino acids. V shed 1 base and J shed 1 base, with 7 bases lying between them. The age range of participants was about 18 to 95 years, with residence in under 30 US areas.

The source is a woman aged 50 to 60 in a cohort exposed to, infected with or recovered from COVID-19 (not recorded which). The material sequenced was PBMCs or T cells enriched from blood (not recorded which). This chain uses TRBV4-3 with TRBJ1-4; D is possibly TRBD1 (6 bases). The CDR3 sequence: CASSQGGRTNEKLFF. Written as DNA, the CDR3 is TGCGCCAGCAGCCAAGGGGGGCGAACTAATGAAAAACTGTTTTTT.